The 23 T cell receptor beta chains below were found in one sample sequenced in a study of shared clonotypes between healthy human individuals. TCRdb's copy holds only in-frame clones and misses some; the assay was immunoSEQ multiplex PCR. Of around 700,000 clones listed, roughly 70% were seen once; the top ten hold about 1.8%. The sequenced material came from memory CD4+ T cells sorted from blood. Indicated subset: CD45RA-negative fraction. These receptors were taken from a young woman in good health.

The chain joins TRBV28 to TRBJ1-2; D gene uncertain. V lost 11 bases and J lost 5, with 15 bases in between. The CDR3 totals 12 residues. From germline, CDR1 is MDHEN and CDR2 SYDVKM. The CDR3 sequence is CACGEAAYGYTF. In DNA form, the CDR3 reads TGTGCCTGTGGGGAGGCAGCTTATGGCTACACCTTC.

For the CDR3, the DNA is TGCGCCAGCAGCTTGGAGAATGTAGCGGGACGTGCAGATACGCAGTATTTT. Protein product: CASSLENVAGRADTQYF. The V and J genes are TRBV5-1 and TRBJ2-3, with 8 nucleotides matching TRBD2. This CDR3 spans 17 amino acids. Germline CDR1 SGHRS, CDR2 YFSETQ. After removal of 0 bases from V and 4 bases from J, the junction contained 10 bases not matched to a gene.

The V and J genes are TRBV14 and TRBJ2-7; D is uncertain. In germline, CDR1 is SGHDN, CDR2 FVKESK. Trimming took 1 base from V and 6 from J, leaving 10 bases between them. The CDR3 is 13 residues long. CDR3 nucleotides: TGTGCCAGCAGCCAAGCCTGGTACTCCGAGCAGTACTTC. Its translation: CASSQAWYSEQYF.

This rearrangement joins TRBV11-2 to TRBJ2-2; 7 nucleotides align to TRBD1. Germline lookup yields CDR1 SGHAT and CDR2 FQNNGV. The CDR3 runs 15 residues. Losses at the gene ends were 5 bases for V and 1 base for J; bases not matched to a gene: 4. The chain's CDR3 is CASSTGTVNTGELFF. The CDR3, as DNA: TGTGCCAGCAGCACCGGGACAGTGAACACCGGGGAGCTGTTTTTT. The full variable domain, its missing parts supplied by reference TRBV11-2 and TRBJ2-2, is EAGVAQSPRYKIIEKRQSVAFWCNPISGHATLYWYQQILGQGPKLLIQFQNNGVVDDSQLPKDRFSAERLKGVDSTLKIQPAKLEDSAVYLCASSTGTVNTGELFFGEGSRLTVL.

CDR3 sequence reads: CSVEGSGHEWVTEAFF. The CDR3 coding sequence is TGCAGCGTTGAAGGCTCTGGACACGAATGGGTCACTGAAGCTTTCTTT. The chain couples TRBV29-1 to TRBJ1-1; a possible D gene is TRBD1 (5 bases). This CDR3 region has 16 residues. CDR1 and CDR2 (germline): SQVTM, ANQGSEA. V was pared by 1 base and J by 4 bases, with 19 bases between.

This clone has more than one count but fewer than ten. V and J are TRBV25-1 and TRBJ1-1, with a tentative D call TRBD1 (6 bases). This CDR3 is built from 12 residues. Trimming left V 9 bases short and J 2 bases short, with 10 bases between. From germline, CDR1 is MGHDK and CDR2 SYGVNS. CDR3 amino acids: CASWGLNTEAFF. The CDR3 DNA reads TGTGCCAGTTGGGGGCTAAACACTGAAGCTTTCTTT.

The CDR3 sequence: CASGLVDSYEQYF. As DNA, the CDR3 is TGTGCCAGCGGTCTCGTCGACTCCTACGAGCAGTACTTC. The V call is TRBV4-2, the J call TRBJ2-7, with D uncertain. Germline V lookup: CDR1 LGHNA, CDR2 YNFKEQ. Trimming removed 8 bases from V and 0 bases from J, with 11 bases in between. The CDR3 length is 13 residues.

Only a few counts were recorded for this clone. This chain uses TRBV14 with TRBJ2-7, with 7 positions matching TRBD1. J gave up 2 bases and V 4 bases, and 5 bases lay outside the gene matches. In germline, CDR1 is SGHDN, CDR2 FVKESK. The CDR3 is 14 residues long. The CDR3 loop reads CASSLVGTAYEQYF. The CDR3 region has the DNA TGTGCCAGCAGCCTCGTGGGGACAGCCTACGAGCAGTACTTC.

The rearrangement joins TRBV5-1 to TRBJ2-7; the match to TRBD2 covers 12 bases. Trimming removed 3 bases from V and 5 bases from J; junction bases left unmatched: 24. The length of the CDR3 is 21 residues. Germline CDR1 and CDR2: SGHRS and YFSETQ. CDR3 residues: CASSSYGQGRTSGILFHEQYF. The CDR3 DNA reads TGCGCCAGCAGCTCCTACGGACAGGGGCGGACTAGCGGGATATTGTTCCACGAGCAGTACTTC.

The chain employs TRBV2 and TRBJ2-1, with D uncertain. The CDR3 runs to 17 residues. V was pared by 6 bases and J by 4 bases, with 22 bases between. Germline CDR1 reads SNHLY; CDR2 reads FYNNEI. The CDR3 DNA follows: TGTGCCAGCAGGCGGCGAGTTATGAGATCAGATTACAATGAGCAGTTCTTC. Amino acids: CASRRRVMRSDYNEQFF.

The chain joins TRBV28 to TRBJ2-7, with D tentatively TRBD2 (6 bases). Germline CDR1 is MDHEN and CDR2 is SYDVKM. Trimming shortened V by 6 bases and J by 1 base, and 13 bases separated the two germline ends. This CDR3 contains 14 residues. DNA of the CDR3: TGTGCCAGCAGGAGGGACTGGGGATCCTACGAGCAGTACTTC. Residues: CASRRDWGSYEQYF.

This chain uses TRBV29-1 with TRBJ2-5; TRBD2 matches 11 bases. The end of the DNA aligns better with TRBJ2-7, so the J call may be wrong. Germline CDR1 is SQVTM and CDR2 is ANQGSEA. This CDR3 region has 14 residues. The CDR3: CSVLTSGISYEQYF. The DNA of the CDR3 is TGCAGCGTTTTGACTAGCGGGATCTCCTACGAGCAGTACTTC.

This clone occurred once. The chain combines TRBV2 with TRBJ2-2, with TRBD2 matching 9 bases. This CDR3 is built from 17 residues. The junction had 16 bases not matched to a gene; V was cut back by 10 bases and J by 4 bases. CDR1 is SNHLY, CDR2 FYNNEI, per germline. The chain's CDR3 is CAKQAIAGARGTGELFF. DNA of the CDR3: TGTGCCAAGCAGGCAATAGCGGGGGCACGAGGCACCGGGGAGCTGTTTTTT.

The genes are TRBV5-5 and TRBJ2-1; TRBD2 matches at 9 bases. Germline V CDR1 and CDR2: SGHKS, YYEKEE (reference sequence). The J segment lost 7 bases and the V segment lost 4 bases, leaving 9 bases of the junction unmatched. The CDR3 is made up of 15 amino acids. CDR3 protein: CASSLRLADLNEQFF. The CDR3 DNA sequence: TGTGCCAGCAGCCTGAGACTAGCGGACCTGAATGAGCAGTTCTTC.

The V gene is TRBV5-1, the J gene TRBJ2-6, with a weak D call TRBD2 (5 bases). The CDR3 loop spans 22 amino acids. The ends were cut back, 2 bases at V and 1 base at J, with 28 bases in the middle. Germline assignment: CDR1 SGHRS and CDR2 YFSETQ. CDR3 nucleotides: TGCGCCAGCAGCTTAGGTGGTTCTAATCCAGGACTTTCGGGTTCTGGGGCCAACGTCCTGACTTTC. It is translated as CASSLGGSNPGLSGSGANVLTF. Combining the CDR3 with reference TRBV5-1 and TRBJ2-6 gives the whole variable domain KAGVTQTPRYLIKTRGQQVTLSCSPISGHRSVSWYQQTPGQGLQFLFEYFSETQRNKGNFPGRFSGRQFSNSRSEMNVSTLELGDSALYLCASSLGGSNPGLSGSGANVLTFGAGSRLTVL.

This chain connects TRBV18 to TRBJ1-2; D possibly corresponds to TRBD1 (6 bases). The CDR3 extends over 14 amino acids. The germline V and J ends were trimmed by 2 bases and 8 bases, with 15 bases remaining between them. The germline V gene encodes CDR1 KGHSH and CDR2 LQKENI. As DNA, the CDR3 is TGTGCCAGCTCACCAATAACAGGGACTGGCGGCTACACCTTC. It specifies CASSPITGTGGYTF.

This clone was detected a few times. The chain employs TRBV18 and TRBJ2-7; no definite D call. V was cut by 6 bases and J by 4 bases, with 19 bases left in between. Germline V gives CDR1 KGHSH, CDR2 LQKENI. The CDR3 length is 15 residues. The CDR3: CASSPRQANSYEQYF. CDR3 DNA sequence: TGTGCCAGCTCCCCCCGCCAGGCCAACTCTTACGAGCAGTACTTC.

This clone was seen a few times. The CDR3 DNA sequence: TGCGCCAGCAGCCGGGTTGGAACCAGGCAAGAGACCCAGTACTTC. It yields the protein CASSRVGTRQETQYF. The chain links TRBV4-1 to TRBJ2-5, with D unclear. Germline CDR1 and CDR2: MGHRA and YSYEKL. The CDR3 has 15 residues. Trimming pared 4 bases from V and 2 bases from J, leaving 14 bases between.

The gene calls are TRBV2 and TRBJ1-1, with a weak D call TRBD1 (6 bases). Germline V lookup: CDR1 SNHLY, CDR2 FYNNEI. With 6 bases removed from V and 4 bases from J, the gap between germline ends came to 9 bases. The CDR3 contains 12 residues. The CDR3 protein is CASSGGGTEAFF. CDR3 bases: TGTGCCAGCAGCGGAGGGGGCACTGAAGCTTTCTTT.

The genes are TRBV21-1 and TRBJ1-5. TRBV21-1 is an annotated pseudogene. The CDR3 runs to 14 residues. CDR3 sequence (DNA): TGTGCCAGCAGCCAAGTAAAGAACGGGCAGCCCCAGCATTTT. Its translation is CASSQVKNGQPQHF.

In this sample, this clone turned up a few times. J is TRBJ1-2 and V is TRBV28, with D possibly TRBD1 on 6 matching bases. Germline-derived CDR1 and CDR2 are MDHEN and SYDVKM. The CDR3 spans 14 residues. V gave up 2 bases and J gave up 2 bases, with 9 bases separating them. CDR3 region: CASSLATGNYGYTF. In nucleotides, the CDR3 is TGTGCCAGCAGTTTAGCGACAGGAAACTATGGCTACACCTTC.

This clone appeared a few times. DNA of the CDR3: TGCAGCGTTCCGTTGCGGGTAACCCACCATGAGCAGTTCTTC. Translated, it gives CSVPLRVTHHEQFF. This chain connects TRBV29-1 to TRBJ2-1; tentatively, D is TRBD2 (5 bases). CDR1 SQVTM and CDR2 ANQGSEA come from the germline V gene. Trimming left V 5 bases short and J 8 bases short, with 19 bases between. This CDR3 region has 14 residues.

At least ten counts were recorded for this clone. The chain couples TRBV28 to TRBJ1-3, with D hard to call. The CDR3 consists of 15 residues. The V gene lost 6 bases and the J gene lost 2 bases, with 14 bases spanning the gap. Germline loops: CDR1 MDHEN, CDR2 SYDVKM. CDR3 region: CASRPRTQPGNTIYF. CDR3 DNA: TGTGCCAGCAGACCCAGAACACAGCCTGGAAACACCATATATTTT.